This TCR beta chain emerged from a study of blood T cells in healthy people across ages. A J-beta primer mix and a sample-barcoded 5' primer were used in a second PCR of about 7 to 12 cycles. Tags on each cDNA molecule came from a template-switch adaptor with 12 random nucleotides. TCRdb ran MiXCR on the 5' RACE reads and lists one entry per CDR3 protein. Among some 920,000 distinct CDR3 sequences listed, roughly 47% were seen once. CDR3 size: 12 residues. Germline lookup yields CDR1 DFQATT and CDR2 SNEGSKA (reference sequence). Trimming removed 6 bases at V and 5 bases at J, with 10 bases between. The TCR comes from a woman aged 55-69 years in good health. The chain uses TRBV20-1 and TRBJ2-2; D unclear. The sequenced sample was blood. The CDR3 loop reads CSAPWGTGELFF. The CDR3 DNA reads TGCAGTGCGCCCTGGGGAACCGGGGAGCTGTTTTTT.